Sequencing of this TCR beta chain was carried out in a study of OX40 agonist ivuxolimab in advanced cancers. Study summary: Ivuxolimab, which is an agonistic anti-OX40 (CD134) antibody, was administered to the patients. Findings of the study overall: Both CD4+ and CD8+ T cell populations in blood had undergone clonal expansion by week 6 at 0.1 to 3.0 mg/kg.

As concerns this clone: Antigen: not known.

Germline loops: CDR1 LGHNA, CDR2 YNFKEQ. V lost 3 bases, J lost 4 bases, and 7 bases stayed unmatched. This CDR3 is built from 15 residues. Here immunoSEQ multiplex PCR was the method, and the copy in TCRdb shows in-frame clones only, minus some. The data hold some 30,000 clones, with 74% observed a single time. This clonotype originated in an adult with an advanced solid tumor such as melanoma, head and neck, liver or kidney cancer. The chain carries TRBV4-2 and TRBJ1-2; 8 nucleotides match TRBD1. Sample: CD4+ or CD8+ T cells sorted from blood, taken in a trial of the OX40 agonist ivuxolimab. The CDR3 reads CASSQGPGGTYGYTF. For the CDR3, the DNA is TGTGCCAGCAGCCAGGGCCCAGGGGGCACCTATGGCTACACCTTC.